The clone carrying this TCR beta chain was counted between two and nine times. The data belong to a study of blood T cells in healthy people across ages. The length of the CDR3 is 18 residues. The ends lost 8 bases at V and 0 bases at J; junction bases unmatched: 16. CDR1 is DFQATT, CDR2 SNEGSKA, per germline (reference sequence). Through a sample-barcoded 5' primer and a J-beta primer mix, a second PCR was run for roughly 6 to 12 cycles. TCRdb re-derived calls from the 5' RACE reads in MiXCR, one entry per CDR3 protein. The sample yields hundreds of thousands of distinct CDR3 sequences, approximately 30% seen once.

The sequenced sample was blood. The sequence came from a woman aged 80 or over in good health. The gene calls are TRBV20-1 and TRBJ2-3; TRBD2 matches 11 bases. The CDR3 is CSTLQRVTSGGSTDTQYF. The CDR3 DNA reads as TGCAGTACTCTCCAGAGGGTAACTAGCGGGGGTAGCACAGATACGCAGTATTTT.